The next 26 T cell receptor beta chains were all read from a single sample in a study of shared clonotypes between healthy human individuals. Profiled with immunoSEQ multiplex PCR; TCRdb holds only in-frame clones, not every one. The sample contains about 1 million clones, about three quarters of which appear only once. The source material was memory CD4+ T cells sorted from blood. Sample subset: CD45RA-negative fraction. These receptors came from a young man in good health.

The chain links TRBV5-8 to TRBJ1-6; possible D gene TRBD1, 6 bases. Germline V gene sequence: CDR1 SGHTS, CDR2 YDEGEE. This CDR3 comprises 14 residues. Trimming stripped 2 bases from V and 10 bases from J, with 13 bases between. CDR3 sequence: CASSFRGDTSPLHF. CDR3 nucleotide sequence: TGTGCCAGCAGCTTCCGAGGGGACACGTCACCCCTCCACTTT. Full variable domain (outside the CDR3, taken from reference TRBV5-8 and TRBJ1-6): EAGVTQSPTHLIKTRGQQATLRCSPISGHTSVYWYQQALGLGLQFLLWYDEGEERNRGNFPPRFSGRQFPNYSSELNVNALELEDSALYLCASSFRGDTSPLHFGNGTRLTVT.

The chain is built from TRBV19 and TRBJ1-1; D is perhaps TRBD1 (5 bases). The germline V and J ends were trimmed by 9 bases and 5 bases, with 19 bases remaining between them. The CDR3 contains 14 residues. Germline assignment: CDR1 LNHDA and CDR2 SQIVND (reference sequence). The CDR3 is CASSMGLWGTEAFF. CDR3 bases: TGTGCCAGCTCAATGGGGCTATGGGGGACTGAAGCTTTCTTT.

The chain is built from TRBV7-9 and TRBJ2-2; 13 positions match TRBD2. Germline CDR1 SEHNR, CDR2 FQNEAQ (reference sequence). The V gene end was trimmed by 5 bases and the J gene end by 3 bases; junction bases not matched to a gene: 6. There are 17 residues in the CDR3. CDR3 residues: CASSPGLAGRYTGELFF. Here the CDR3 DNA reads TGTGCCAGCAGCCCGGGACTAGCGGGGAGATACACCGGGGAGCTGTTTTTT.

The chain links TRBV5-1 to TRBJ1-1; possibly TRBD1 for D (6 bases). The CDR3 length is 17 residues. The germline V and J ends were trimmed by 4 bases and 0 bases, with 19 bases remaining between them. From germline, CDR1 is SGHRS and CDR2 YFSETQ. CDR3 in amino acids: CASSPGGATDMNTEAFF. CDR3 in DNA: TGCGCCAGCAGCCCTGGGGGGGCTACTGACATGAACACTGAAGCTTTCTTT.

The rearrangement links TRBV28 to TRBJ1-6, with no clear D. This CDR3 has 14 amino acids. Trimming left V 8 bases short and J 5 bases short, with 13 bases between. The germline V gene encodes CDR1 MDHEN and CDR2 SYDVKM. CDR3 sequence reads: CASGRVTNNSPLHF. The DNA for the CDR3 is TGTGCCAGCGGCCGGGTAACAAATAATTCACCCCTCCACTTT.

The chain uses TRBV6-5 and TRBJ2-7; TRBD2 agrees at 7 bases. The V gene's germline CDR1 is MNHEY and CDR2 SVGAGI. This CDR3 contains 11 residues. V dropped 10 bases and J dropped 5; count of bases not matched to a gene: 5. The CDR3 region has the DNA TGTGCCACCCAAGCGGGAAACGAGCAGTACTTC. As protein: CATQAGNEQYF.

This rearrangement joins TRBV18 to TRBJ2-1, with D possibly matching TRBD2 (5 bases). The CDR3 sequence is 14 residues long. CDR1 is KGHSH and CDR2 is LQKENI in the germline V gene. Trimming left V 1 base short and J 7 bases short, with 11 bases between. The DNA for the CDR3 is TGTGCCAGCTCACCACTGGGCCAGCGGAATGAGCAGTTCTTC. Translated: CASSPLGQRNEQFF.

The genes are TRBV18 and TRBJ1-4, with TRBD1 matching 11 bases. Germline CDR1 KGHSH, CDR2 LQKENI. The CDR3 contains 14 residues. With 1 base clipped from V and 12 bases from J, the junction kept 4 bases outside the gene matches. CDR3 nucleotide sequence: TGTGCCAGCTCACCACACGGGACAGGGGGGCAACTGTTTTTT. It yields the protein CASSPHGTGGQLFF.

The chain links TRBV4-1 to TRBJ1-2; 9 positions match TRBD1. V lost 2 bases to trimming and J lost 4 bases; unmatched junction nucleotides: 8. The germline V gene encodes CDR1 MGHRA and CDR2 YSYEKL. This CDR3 is 16 amino acids long. CDR3 coding DNA: TGCGCCAGCAGCCAACCCACAGGGGGCGCGTCCTATGGCTACACCTTC. This encodes CASSQPTGGASYGYTF.

The chain couples TRBV12-2 to TRBJ2-6; the table's D call, TRBD2, was not checked against the DNA. TRBV12-2 is a recognized pseudogene. CDR3 length: 17 residues. CDR3 residues: CASPVRGLLSGANVLTF. The CDR3 DNA is TGTGCAAGTCCCGTCCGCGGGTTACTCTCTGGGGCCAACGTCCTGACTTTC.

The chain joins TRBV5-4 to TRBJ2-1; the D gene could be TRBD1 or TRBD2 (6 bases each). The V and J ends lost 1 base and 10 bases respectively, with 12 bases between them. CDR1 is SGHNT and CDR2 is YYREEE in the germline V gene (reference sequence). This CDR3 is 13 amino acids long. The DNA for the CDR3 is TGTGCCAGCAGCTTGACGGGGGCGCGGGAGCAGTTCTTC. It codes for CASSLTGAREQFF.

This clone came up once. The chain recombines TRBV28 with TRBJ1-6; D perhaps matches TRBD1 (5 bases). CDR3 length equals 13 residues. Deletions cut 6 bases from V and 10 bases from J, with 13 bases between. In germline, CDR1 is MDHEN, CDR2 SYDVKM. The DNA for the CDR3 is TGTGCCAGCAGGGCGTCAGGGAAATCACCCCTCCACTTT. This encodes CASRASGKSPLHF. Using reference TRBV28 and TRBJ1-6 for the parts outside the CDR3, the full variable domain is DVKVTQSSRYLVKRTGEKVFLECVQDMDHENMFWYRQDPGLGLRLIYFSYDVKMKEKGDIPEGYSVSREKKERFSLILESASTNQTSMYLCASRASGKSPLHFGNGTRLTVT.

This clone has just a few counts. The chain couples TRBV29-1 to TRBJ2-3; no definite D call. Germline CDR1 reads SQVTM; CDR2 reads ANQGSEA. Deletions cut 7 bases from V and 6 bases from J, with 23 bases between. The CDR3 has 15 amino acids. The CDR3 DNA follows: TGCAGCGCCCCTCCCCCTGATAACCTGGGGGATACGCAGTATTTT. As protein: CSAPPPDNLGDTQYF.

The V and J genes are TRBV2 and TRBJ2-1; perhaps TRBD1 as D (6 bases). CDR1 SNHLY and CDR2 FYNNEI come from the germline V gene. The CDR3 totals 13 residues. V was trimmed by 1 base and J by 16 bases, leaving 17 bases between them. The CDR3 here is CASSEGLLGAKFF. CDR3 DNA sequence: TGTGCCAGCAGTGAAGGCCTGTTGGGGGCGAAATTCTTC.

This sequence joins TRBV18 and TRBJ2-5, with 15 positions matching TRBD2. The CDR3 is 15 residues long. CDR1 and CDR2 (germline): KGHSH, LQKENI. The J segment lost 5 bases and the V segment lost 8 bases, leaving 6 bases of the junction unmatched. This CDR3 is CASRTSGGALETQYF. In nucleotides, the CDR3 is TGTGCCAGCCGGACTAGCGGGGGGGCCTTGGAGACCCAGTACTTC.

This clone was observed a handful of times. This chain links TRBV5-4 with TRBJ1-5; D is unclear. Trimming removed 4 bases from V and 2 bases from J, with 10 bases in between. This CDR3 is built from 14 residues. CDR1 and CDR2 from the germline V gene are SGHNT and YYREEE (reference sequence). CDR3 nucleotides: TGTGCCAGCAGCGCCCGGGGAGGCAATCAGCCCCAGCATTTT. It codes for CASSARGGNQPQHF.

With respect to this clone: One end of the junction fails to match germline, which may point to a read error. The chain's CDR3 is CASSLDYTNTQYF. The CDR3 coding sequence is TGTGCCAGCAGCTTAGACTACACAAATACGCAGTATTTT. The chain combines TRBV7-2 with TRBJ2-3, with D hard to call. Germline CDR1 and CDR2: SGHTA and FQGNSA. This CDR3 has 13 residues.

V usage is TRBV30 and J usage is TRBJ2-4, with D possibly called TRBD1 or TRBD2 (6 bases each). The CDR3 contains 14 residues. Germline assignment: CDR1 GTSNPN and CDR2 SVGIG (reference sequence). Trimming took off 0 bases at V and 6 bases at J, with 12 bases between the two ends. CDR3 residues: CAWSVGGGVNIQYF. CDR3 bases: TGTGCCTGGAGTGTTGGAGGGGGAGTAAACATTCAGTACTTC.

This chain connects TRBV4-1 to TRBJ1-1, with a possible D match to TRBD1 (6 bases). The CDR3 extends over 16 amino acids. Between the trimmed V and J ends, which lost 7 bases and 1 base, there was a span of 19 bases. The V gene's germline CDR1 is MGHRA and CDR2 YSYEKL. The CDR3 nucleotides read TGCGCCAGCACCGAACGTGGGGCAGGGGAGAACACTGAAGCTTTCTTT. The encoded protein is CASTERGAGENTEAFF.

This chain links TRBV6-1 with TRBJ1-5; D is possibly TRBD1 (6 bases). The CDR3 has 13 amino acids. Germline CDR1 reads MNHNS; CDR2 reads SASEGT. With 8 bases removed from V and 5 bases from J, the gap between germline ends came to 13 bases. CDR3 loop: CASAAGVHQPQHF. As DNA, the CDR3 is TGTGCCAGCGCGGCAGGGGTCCATCAGCCCCAGCATTTT.

V usage is TRBV5-3 and J usage is TRBJ1-6; D perhaps matches TRBD1 (5 bases). TRBV5-3 is an ORF; its function is uncertain. Trimming shortened V by 4 bases and J by 0 bases, and 11 bases separated the two germline ends. CDR3 length equals 16 residues. The CDR3 is CARSRQKSSYNSPLHF. The CDR3 DNA reads TGTGCCAGAAGCCGACAGAAGAGCTCCTATAATTCACCCCTCCACTTT.

The rearrangement joins TRBV10-2 to TRBJ1-1; no clear D. This CDR3 has 15 amino acids. From germline, CDR1 is WSHSY and CDR2 SAAADI. Trimming took off 4 bases at V and 0 bases at J, with 12 bases between the two ends. The CDR3 protein is CASSVSARMNTEAFF. The CDR3 DNA reads as TGCGCCAGCAGTGTTTCGGCGAGGATGAACACTGAAGCTTTCTTT.

The count of this clone is one. The chain has TRBV5-1 and TRBJ2-1, with D uncertain. The CDR3 totals 13 residues. The ends were cut back, 0 bases at V and 5 bases at J, with 6 bases in the middle. Looked up from germline, CDR1 is SGHRS and CDR2 is YFSETQ. In nucleotides, the CDR3 is TGCGCCAGCAGCTTGGACCCCCACAATGAGCAGTTCTTC. Amino acids: CASSLDPHNEQFF.

The chain employs TRBV11-2 and TRBJ2-1; 10 nucleotides align to TRBD2. The germline gives CDR1 SGHAT, CDR2 FQNNGV. With V trimmed by 5 bases and J by 3 bases, 1 base remained unmatched. There are 14 residues in the CDR3. CDR3 sequence reads: CASSRLAGYNEQFF. CDR3 bases: TGTGCCAGCAGCCGACTAGCGGGCTACAATGAGCAGTTCTTC.

This sequence joins TRBV15 and TRBJ1-4; no reliable D call. The V gene lost 4 bases and the J gene lost 4 bases, with 10 bases spanning the gap. The CDR3 length is 14 residues. The germline gives CDR1 LNHNV, CDR2 YYDKDF (reference sequence). The CDR3 nucleotides are TGTGCCACCAGCAACGGACTGGTTAATGAAAAACTGTTTTTT. Its translation: CATSNGLVNEKLFF.

This chain links TRBV11-1 with TRBJ1-6, with D tentatively TRBD1 (6 bases). V was trimmed by 4 bases and J by 10 bases, leaving 11 bases between them. The germline gives CDR1 SGHAT, CDR2 FQDESV (reference sequence). The CDR3 is 13 amino acids. CDR3 DNA: TGTGCCAGCAGCTACAGGGAGGAATCACCCCTCCACTTT. As protein: CASSYREESPLHF.